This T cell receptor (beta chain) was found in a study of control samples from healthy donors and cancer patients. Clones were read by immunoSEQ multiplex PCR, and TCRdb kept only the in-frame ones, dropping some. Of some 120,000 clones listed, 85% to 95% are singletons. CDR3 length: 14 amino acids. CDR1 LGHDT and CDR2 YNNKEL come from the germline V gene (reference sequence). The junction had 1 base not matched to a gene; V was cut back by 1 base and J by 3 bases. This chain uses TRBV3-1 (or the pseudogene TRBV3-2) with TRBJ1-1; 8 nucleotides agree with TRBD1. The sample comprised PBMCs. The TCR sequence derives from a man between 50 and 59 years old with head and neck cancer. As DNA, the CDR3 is TGTGCCAGCAGCCAAGTACAGGGGGACACTGAAGCTTTCTTT. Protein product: CASSQVQGDTEAFF.